This TCR beta chain originates from a study of cytomegalovirus exposure and HLA in healthy donors. Findings and caveats of the study: Many donors shared some public TCRs, even though most TCR sequences were rare. A subsequent analysis found that TCR clusters from the first cohort also tended to co-occur in the approximately 120 validation repertoires, with around 94% of cluster scores above 0. The study flagged about 160 TCR beta chains as cytomegalovirus-associated.

TCRdb's table, derived via immunoSEQ multiplex PCR, lists solely in-frame clones and lacks some. Among more than 250,000 clones listed, 80% to 90% were seen once. This CDR3 has 12 residues. Trimming shortened V by 2 bases and J by 7 bases, and 6 bases separated the two germline ends. Germline V gene sequence: CDR1 SGDLS, CDR2 YYNGEE. Notes on this clone: Its antigen is still unknown.

Sequencing was performed on PBMCs. The receptor was isolated from a woman aged 18-30 years in good health and CMV-seronegative. This sequence joins TRBV9 and TRBJ2-2; D gene uncertain. CDR3 in DNA: TGTGCCAGCAGCGTGTACGGCGGGGAGCTGTTTTTT. Translating gives CASSVYGGELFF.